These 21 T cell receptor beta chains share one sample of origin, sequenced in a study of blood T cell repertoires in COVID-19. Libraries were prepared by immunoSEQ multiplex PCR; TCRdb keeps only in-frame clonotypes and omits some of them. The top ten clones hold approximately 12% of a sample with fewer than 200,000 clones, roughly 79% of them seen once. The sequenced sample consisted of peripheral blood. These TCRs come from a woman of 80 years or more with COVID-19, enrolled during active disease.

The V and J genes are TRBV2 and TRBJ1-2, with TRBD1 matching 7 bases. The V gene end was trimmed by 4 bases and the J gene end by 10 bases; junction bases not matched to a gene: 9. CDR3 length: 13 amino acids. Germline-derived CDR1 and CDR2 are SNHLY and FYNNEI. The CDR3 coding sequence is TGTGCCAGCAGTGCAACAGGGGAAGTAGACTACACCTTC. It codes for CASSATGEVDYTF. Looking up the rest from reference TRBV2 and TRBJ1-2 gives the full variable domain: EPEVTQTPSHQVTQMGQEVILRCVPISNHLYFYWYRQILGQKVEFLVSFYNNEISEKSEIFDDQFSVERPDGSNFTLKIRSTKLEDSAMYFCASSATGEVDYTFGSGTRLTVV.

This chain uses TRBV5-1 with TRBJ2-3, with unresolved D. V shed 2 bases and J shed 0 bases, with 10 bases lying between them. Germline V CDR1 and CDR2: SGHRS, YFSETQ. The CDR3 consists of 15 residues. CDR3 residues: CASSFNRPSTDTQYF. DNA of the CDR3: TGCGCCAGCAGCTTCAACAGACCTAGCACAGATACGCAGTATTTT.

The chain recombines TRBV7-9 with TRBJ2-1; 8 bases agree with TRBD2. This CDR3 has 15 amino acids. CDR1 SEHNR and CDR2 FQNEAQ come from the germline V gene (reference sequence). The trim removed 3 bases at V and 4 bases at J, leaving 5 bases unmatched. The CDR3 DNA reads TGTGCCAGCAGCTTGGGATTAGCGGGGTACAATGAGCAGTTCTTC. Translation gives CASSLGLAGYNEQFF.

The sample holds one count of this clone. The chain links TRBV5-4 to TRBJ2-1; TRBD2 aligns across 7 bases. Per germline, CDR1 SGHNT and CDR2 YYREEE (reference sequence). CDR3 length equals 17 residues. V shed 2 bases, J shed 2 bases, and the junction held 10 bases outside the gene matches. The CDR3 DNA reads TGTGCCAGCAGCTTTGCCCGGGGGAGCGGGGCCTACAATGAGCAGTTCTTC. Translation: CASSFARGSGAYNEQFF.

The CDR3 is CASSPWASGPQETQYF. The CDR3 DNA reads as TGTGCCAGCAGCCCCTGGGCTAGCGGGCCGCAAGAGACCCAGTACTTC. The chain employs TRBV5-5 and TRBJ2-5, with 8 nucleotides matching TRBD2. The V gene's germline CDR1 is SGHKS and CDR2 YYEKEE (reference sequence). The V segment lost 4 bases and the J segment 2 bases; nucleotides outside the gene matches: 10. The CDR3 is made up of 16 amino acids.

The chain links TRBV3-1 (or the pseudogene TRBV3-2) to TRBJ1-2, with D possibly being TRBD1 (5 bases). CDR3 length: 15 residues. Germline assignment: CDR1 LGHDT and CDR2 YNNKEL (reference sequence). Trimming removed 0 bases from V and 4 bases from J, with 12 bases in between. The CDR3 reads CASSQDLQAAYGYTF. CDR3 bases: TGTGCCAGCAGCCAAGACCTACAGGCGGCCTATGGCTACACCTTC.

This clone was recorded once. This sequence joins TRBV27 and TRBJ1-5; 7 bases are shared with TRBD1. The CDR3 consists of 14 residues. In germline, CDR1 is MNHEY, CDR2 SMNVEV (reference sequence). Trimming cost V 4 bases and J 7 bases; bases outside gene matches: 7. DNA for the CDR3: TGTGCCAGCAGTTGGACAGGCTCCGGGCAGCCCCAGCATTTT. It yields the protein CASSWTGSGQPQHF.

This clone was seen a few times. V gene TRBV19 combines with J gene TRBJ1-2, with 8 positions matching TRBD1. The CDR3 runs 15 residues. V lost 1 base to trimming and J lost 5 bases; unmatched junction nucleotides: 6. Germline loops: CDR1 LNHDA, CDR2 SQIVND (reference sequence). In DNA form, the CDR3 reads TGTGCCAGTAGTATAGCGACAGGGGTAGGGTATGGCTACACCTTC. Amino acid sequence: CASSIATGVGYGYTF.

V usage is TRBV29-1 and J usage is TRBJ2-7; 8 nucleotides line up with TRBD1. This CDR3 region has 15 residues. Per the germline V gene, CDR1 is SQVTM and CDR2 is ANQGSEA. Germline trimming cut 2 bases from V and 0 bases from J; bases unmatched to any gene: 6. CDR3 protein: CSVETDRASSYEQYF. The CDR3 DNA reads TGCAGCGTTGAAACGGACAGGGCCTCCTCCTACGAGCAGTACTTC.

V and J are TRBV2 and TRBJ2-3; D may be TRBD2 (6 bases). The CDR3 contains 12 residues. The germline CDR1 and CDR2 sequences are SNHLY and FYNNEI. Trimming took 8 bases from V and 4 from J, leaving 10 bases between them. CDR3 DNA sequence: TGTGCCAGCCGGAGGGGACCAGATACGCAGTATTTT. It yields the protein CASRRGPDTQYF.

The chain has TRBV6-5 and TRBJ2-7, with 11 nucleotides matching TRBD2. Trimming cost V 6 bases and J 3 bases; bases outside gene matches: 4. Germline CDR1 reads MNHEY; CDR2 reads SVGAGI. The CDR3 loop spans 14 amino acids. CDR3 sequence: CASSIAGGSYEQYF. The CDR3, as DNA: TGTGCCAGCAGCATAGCGGGAGGGAGCTACGAGCAGTACTTC.

This chain uses TRBV6-5 with TRBJ2-1; D gene unclear. V lost 7 bases and J 0 bases, leaving 10 bases between the germline ends. Germline V gene data show CDR1 as MNHEY and CDR2 as SVGAGI. The CDR3 covers 14 residues. DNA of the CDR3: TGTGCCAGCAAAGGTCCGGGCTCCTACAATGAGCAGTTCTTC. Residues: CASKGPGSYNEQFF.

The chain has TRBV19 and TRBJ1-5, with TRBD1 matching over 8 bases. The CDR3 loop spans 18 amino acids. Unmatched junction bases numbered 12, after V lost 5 bases and J lost 0 bases. Per the germline V gene, CDR1 is LNHDA and CDR2 is SQIVND (reference sequence). CDR3 DNA: TGTGCCAGTAGTCTACCCCCCCGGACAGGGTTTAGCAATCAGCCCCAGCATTTT. This gives the protein CASSLPPRTGFSNQPQHF.

The V call is TRBV3-1 (or the pseudogene TRBV3-2), the J call TRBJ2-3; 10 bases are shared with TRBD1. Germline V lookup: CDR1 LGHDT, CDR2 YNNKEL (reference sequence). The CDR3 contains 16 residues. Unmatched junction bases numbered 4, after V lost 4 bases and J lost 0 bases. The CDR3 DNA sequence: TGTGCCAGCAGCCGAGGGACAGGGGCTAGCACAGATACGCAGTATTTT. It yields the protein CASSRGTGASTDTQYF.

The chain employs TRBV7-3 and TRBJ2-1, with 8 bases fitting TRBD2. CDR1 is SGHTA and CDR2 is FQGTGA in the germline V gene. The CDR3 spans 16 residues. Germline trimming cut 5 bases from V and 4 bases from J; bases unmatched to any gene: 10. The CDR3: CASSRSGALEYNEQFF. The CDR3 DNA is TGTGCCAGCAGCCGTAGCGGGGCTCTCGAGTACAATGAGCAGTTCTTC.

The table lists this clone with a few counts. The rearrangement joins TRBV27 to TRBJ2-1; 7 nucleotides agree with TRBD2. Trimming took 6 bases from V and 0 from J; bases not matched to a gene: 8. Per the germline V gene, CDR1 is MNHEY and CDR2 is SMNVEV (reference sequence). The CDR3 is 16 amino acids. The CDR3 protein is CASSGPRTSSYNEQFF. The DNA of the CDR3 is TGTGCCAGCAGCGGCCCCCGGACTAGCTCCTACAATGAGCAGTTCTTC.

The chain employs TRBV6-5 and TRBJ2-5, with D perhaps matching TRBD2 (5 bases). In germline, CDR1 is MNHEY, CDR2 SVGAGI. V dropped 2 bases and J dropped 7 bases, with 14 bases sitting between them. CDR3 size: 14 residues. In DNA form, the CDR3 reads TGTGCCAGCAGTTACCCCTCCCGCGCGGGGACCCAGTACTTC. It encodes CASSYPSRAGTQYF.

The chain is built from TRBV7-9 and TRBJ1-4, with unresolved D. This CDR3 comprises 15 residues. Germline V lookup: CDR1 SEHNR, CDR2 FQNEAQ (reference sequence). Trimming removed 0 bases from V and 3 bases from J, with 8 bases in between. CDR3 coding DNA: TGTGCCAGCAGCTTAGCCGAGGGTTCTAATGAAAAACTGTTTTTT. Translated: CASSLAEGSNEKLFF.

The CDR3: CSARAPMTQYF. CDR3 DNA: TGCAGTGCTAGAGCCCCCATGACCCAGTACTTC. The chain joins TRBV20-1 to TRBJ2-5; D unclear. V gave up 1 base and J gave up 7 bases, with 7 bases separating them. The CDR3 runs 11 residues. Germline lookup yields CDR1 DFQATT and CDR2 SNEGSKA (reference sequence).

The CDR3 spells CASSSAGNTIYF. The CDR3 DNA reads as TGTGCCAGCAGCTCCGCTGGAAACACCATATATTTT. The chain employs TRBV7-2 and TRBJ1-3; D is unclear. This CDR3 contains 12 residues. The germline CDR1 and CDR2 sequences are SGHTA and FQGNSA. Between the trimmed V and J ends, which lost 4 bases and 2 bases, there was a span of 3 bases.

The rearrangement joins TRBV5-1 to TRBJ1-4; no definite D call. The CDR3 length is 15 residues. Germline V gives CDR1 SGHRS, CDR2 YFSETQ. With 1 base removed from V and 3 bases from J, the gap between germline ends came to 10 bases. CDR3 coding DNA: TGCGCCAGCAGCTTGTTTGGAGCCTCTAATGAAAAACTGTTTTTT. The encoded protein is CASSLFGASNEKLFF.